This T cell receptor (beta chain) was documented in a study of identical twins. Notes on the study in general: Excess sharing between twins was weaker in beta out-of-frame sequences.

TCRdb used MiXCR to reprocess the 5' RACE reads, holding one entry per CDR3 protein. Of 200,000 to 250,000 distinct CDR3 sequences in the sample, 7.5% were seen once. Note on this clonotype: What it recognizes is unknown.

A further study also used this sample, focusing on yellow fever vaccine responses in identical twins.

The receptor was derived from a woman in her late teens or twenties in good health. The sequenced sample was CD8+ T cells sorted from blood.

The CDR3 bases are TGTGCCACCAGTGATTTCGCGAACACCGGGGAGCTGTTTTTT. Translated, it gives CATSDFANTGELFF. The chain is built from TRBV24-1 and TRBJ2-2; D unclear. Trimming cost V 1 base and J 0 bases, with 2 bases left between them. The CDR3 covers 14 residues. CDR1 and CDR2 (germline): KGHDR, SFDVKD.